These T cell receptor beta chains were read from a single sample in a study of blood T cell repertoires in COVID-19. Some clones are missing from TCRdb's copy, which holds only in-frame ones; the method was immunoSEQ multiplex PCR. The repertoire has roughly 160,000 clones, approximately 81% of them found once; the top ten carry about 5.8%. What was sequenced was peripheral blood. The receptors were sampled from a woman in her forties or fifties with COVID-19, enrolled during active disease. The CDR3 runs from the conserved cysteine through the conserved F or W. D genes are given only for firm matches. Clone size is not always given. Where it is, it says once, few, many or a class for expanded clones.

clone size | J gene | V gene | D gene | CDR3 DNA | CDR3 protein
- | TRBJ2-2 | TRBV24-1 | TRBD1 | TGTGCCACCAGTGGCGTACCGGGACAGCCGAACTCGAACACCGGGGAGCTGTTTTTT | CATSGVPGQPNSNTGELFF
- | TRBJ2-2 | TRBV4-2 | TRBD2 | TGTGCCAGCAGCCAAGGACTAGCGGGGGGGACCACCGGGGAGCTGTTTTTT | CASSQGLAGGTTGELFF
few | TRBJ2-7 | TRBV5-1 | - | TGCGCCAGCAGCTTGGGGGACTGGGAGCGGGACGAGCAGTACTTC | CASSLGDWERDEQYF
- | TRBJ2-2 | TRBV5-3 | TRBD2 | TGTGCCAGAAGCGAAGGGACTAGCGGGGGGACAATTTCCGGGGAGCTGTTTTTT | CARSEGTSGGTISGELFF
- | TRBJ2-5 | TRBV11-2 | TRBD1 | TGTGCCAGCAGCCGCGACAGGGCCGGGGAGACCCAGTACTTC | CASSRDRAGETQYF
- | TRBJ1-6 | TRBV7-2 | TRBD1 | TGTGCCAGCAGCGACAGGGGAGGATCTTCACCCCTCCACTTT | CASSDRGGSSPLHF
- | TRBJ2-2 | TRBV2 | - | TGTGCCAGCACTCTACTAGCTCAGACCGGGGAGCTGTTTTTT | CASTLLAQTGELFF
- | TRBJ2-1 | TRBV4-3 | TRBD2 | TGCGCCAGCAGCCAAGTAAGGCTAGCGGGGGGGACTGAGCAGTTCTTC | CASSQVRLAGGTEQFF
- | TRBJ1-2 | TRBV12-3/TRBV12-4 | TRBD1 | TGTGCCAGCAGTTACAGGGGGAATGGCTACACCTTC | CASSYRGNGYTF
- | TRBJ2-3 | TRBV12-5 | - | TGTGCTAGTGGTTTGGGACTTGGGTCACAAGATACGCAGTATTTT | CASGLGLGSQDTQYF
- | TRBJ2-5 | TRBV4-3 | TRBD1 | TGCGCCAGCAGCCAGGAAGGACAGGGGGAGGAGACCCAGTACTTC | CASSQEGQGEETQYF
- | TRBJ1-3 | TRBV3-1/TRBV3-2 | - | TGTGCCAGCAGCCAAGATAGGGGGAAGGCCATATATTTT | CASSQDRGKAIYF
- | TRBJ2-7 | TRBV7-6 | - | TGTGCCAGCAGCTCCGGGTCTCTCTACGAGCAGTACTTC | CASSSGSLYEQYF
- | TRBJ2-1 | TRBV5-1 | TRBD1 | TGCGCCAGCAGCTACCTTTCGACAGGGATGAACCCCTACAATGAGCAGTTCTTC | CASSYLSTGMNPYNEQFF
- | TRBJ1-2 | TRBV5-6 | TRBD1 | TGTGCCAGCAGCTTCCGGGACAGGGCAGCTATGGACTACACCTTC | CASSFRDRAAMDYTF
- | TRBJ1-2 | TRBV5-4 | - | TGTGCCAGCAGCTCTGCGGGGGGCGTCTATGGCTACACCTTC | CASSSAGGVYGYTF
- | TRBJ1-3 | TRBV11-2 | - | TGTGCCAGCAGCTTATGGGCCGGTGGTGGAAACACCATATATTTT | CASSLWAGGGNTIYF
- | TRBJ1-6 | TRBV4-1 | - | TGCGCCAGCAGCCAAGATCTGGCCAACCAGGCTTATTCACCCCTCCACTTT | CASSQDLANQAYSPLHF
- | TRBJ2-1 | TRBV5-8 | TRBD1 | TGTGCCAGCAGGACAGGGAGAGGTGAGCAGTTCTTC | CASRTGRGEQFF
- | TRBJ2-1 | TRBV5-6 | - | TGTGCCAGCAGCTTGCTAGCCAGGACCACCTACAATGAGCAGTTCTTC | CASSLLARTTYNEQFF
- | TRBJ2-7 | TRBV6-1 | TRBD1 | TGTGCCAGCCATGGACAGGGGGCTGGCGAGCAGTACTTC | CASHGQGAGEQYF
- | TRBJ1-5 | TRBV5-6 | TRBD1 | TGTGCCAGCAGCTCCCGACAGGGGCTACTATATCAGCCCCAGCATTTT | CASSSRQGLLYQPQHF
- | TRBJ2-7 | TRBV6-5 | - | TGTGCCAGCAGTTACTTTCTGACATCCTACGAGCAGTACTTC | CASSYFLTSYEQYF
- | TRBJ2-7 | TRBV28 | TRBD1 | TGTGCCAGCAGTACCCTAGGACAGGGCCAGTACTTC | CASSTLGQGQYF
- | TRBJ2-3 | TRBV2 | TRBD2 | TGTGCCAGCAGGGCTGGACTAGCGCGAGATACGCAGTATTTT | CASRAGLARDTQYF
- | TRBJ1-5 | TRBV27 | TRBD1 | TGTGCCAGCAGTTTCGCAGGGGGCGGACAGCCCCAGCATTTT | CASSFAGGGQPQHF
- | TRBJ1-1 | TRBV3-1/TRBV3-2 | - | TGTGCCAGCAGCCAATGGGACACCGGGAACACTGAAGCTTTCTTT | CASSQWDTGNTEAFF
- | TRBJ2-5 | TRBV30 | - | TGTGCCTGGAGTGGGGCCGAGACCCAGTACTTC | CAWSGAETQYF
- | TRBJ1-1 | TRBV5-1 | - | TGCGCCAGCAGCTTGGGGTATGGAGCCAACACTGAAGCTTTCTTT | CASSLGYGANTEAFF